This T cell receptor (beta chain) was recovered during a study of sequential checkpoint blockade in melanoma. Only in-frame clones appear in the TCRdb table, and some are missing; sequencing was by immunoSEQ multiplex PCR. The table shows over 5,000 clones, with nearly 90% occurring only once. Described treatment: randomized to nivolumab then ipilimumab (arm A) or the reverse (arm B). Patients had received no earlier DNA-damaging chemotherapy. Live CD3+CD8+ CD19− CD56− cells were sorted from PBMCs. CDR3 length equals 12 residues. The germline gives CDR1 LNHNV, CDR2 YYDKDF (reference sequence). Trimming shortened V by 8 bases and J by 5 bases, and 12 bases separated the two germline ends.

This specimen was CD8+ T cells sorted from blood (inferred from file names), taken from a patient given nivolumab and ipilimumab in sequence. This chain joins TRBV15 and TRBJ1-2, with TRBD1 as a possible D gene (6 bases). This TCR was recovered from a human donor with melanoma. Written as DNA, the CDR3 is TGTGCCACCCACAGGGTTTTGTATGGCTACACCTTC. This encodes CATHRVLYGYTF.